The next 5 T cell receptor beta chains were all read from a single sample in a study of blood T cell repertoires in COVID-19. Sequencing used immunoSEQ multiplex PCR; TCRdb keeps in-frame clones, though not all of them. The sample includes more than 90,000 clones, about 83% seen only once; the top ten take around 18%. Sequencing was carried out using peripheral blood. Source of these receptors: a woman between 55 and 75 years old with COVID-19, enrolled during active disease.

This clone is a singleton in its sample. The chain joins TRBV7-2 to TRBJ2-7; maybe TRBD2 (6 bases). Deletions cut 6 bases from V and 1 base from J, with 7 bases between. This CDR3 has 12 residues. Per germline, CDR1 SGHTA and CDR2 FQGNSA. Written as DNA, the CDR3 is TGTGCCAGCAGGGGGGGATCCTACGAGCAGTACTTC. It specifies CASRGGSYEQYF. Full variable domain (outside the CDR3, taken from reference TRBV7-2 and TRBJ2-7): GAGVSQSPSNKVTEKGKDVELRCDPISGHTALYWYRQSLGQGLEFLIYFQGNSAPDKSGLPSDRFSAERTGGSVSTLTIQRTQQEDSAVYLCASRGGSYEQYFGPGTRLTVT.

V and J are TRBV7-9 and TRBJ1-3; D is uncertain. The CDR3 runs 15 residues. Germline loops: CDR1 SEHNR, CDR2 FQNEAQ (reference sequence). V lost 5 bases, J lost 0 bases, and 11 bases lay in between. The CDR3 region is CASSHSKSSGNTIYF. The CDR3, as DNA: TGTGCCAGCAGCCATTCCAAGAGCTCTGGAAACACCATATATTTT.

The chain recombines TRBV18 with TRBJ1-2, with 12 bases matching TRBD1. CDR1 and CDR2 from the germline V gene are KGHSH and LQKENI. The CDR3 contains 17 residues. Unmatched junction bases numbered 9, after V lost 1 base and J lost 6 bases. As DNA, the CDR3 is TGTGCCAGCTCACCACTCGTCCCGGGACAGGGGGCAGATGGCTACACCTTC. Amino acid sequence: CASSPLVPGQGADGYTF.

V gene TRBV2 combines with J gene TRBJ1-3; perhaps TRBD1 as D (6 bases). This CDR3 region has 14 residues. The V end was cut by 7 bases, the J end by 3 bases, with 13 bases between. Per the germline V gene, CDR1 is SNHLY and CDR2 is FYNNEI. For the CDR3, the DNA is TGTGCCAGCACCACTCAGGGGAATGGAAACACCATATATTTT. This sequence encodes CASTTQGNGNTIYF. The full variable domain, its missing parts supplied by reference TRBV2 and TRBJ1-3, is EPEVTQTPSHQVTQMGQEVILRCVPISNHLYFYWYRQILGQKVEFLVSFYNNEISEKSEIFDDQFSVERPDGSNFTLKIRSTKLEDSAMYFCASTTQGNGNTIYFGEGSWLTVV.

The rearrangement joins TRBV29-1 to TRBJ1-1; D not resolved. The CDR3 runs 11 residues. In germline, CDR1 is SQVTM, CDR2 ANQGSEA. Trimming took off 6 bases at V and 6 bases at J, with 11 bases between the two ends. The CDR3 DNA follows: TGCAGCGTAGGATTGGGCGCTGAAGCTTTCTTT. Translation gives CSVGLGAEAFF.